The 29 T cell receptor beta chains in this list originate from one sample, sequenced in a study of blood T cell repertoires in COVID-19. Generated by immunoSEQ multiplex PCR, the TCRdb table keeps only in-frame clones and is missing some. The data show 300,000 to 350,000 clones, approximately 89% seen once. The sample consisted of PBMCs or T cells enriched from blood (not recorded which). Receptors originate from a man aged 30-40 years who had recovered from COVID-19.

V and J are TRBV5-6 and TRBJ2-1; 7 nucleotides match TRBD1. V trimming: 4 bases; J trimming: 9 bases; junction bases outside the gene matches: 16. This CDR3 has 16 amino acids. Germline V gives CDR1 SGHDT, CDR2 YYEEEE. This CDR3 is CASSPQTGSDLSEQFF. CDR3 sequence (DNA): TGTGCCAGCAGCCCGCAGACAGGGTCGGATTTGAGTGAGCAGTTCTTC.

The chain uses TRBV7-8 and TRBJ2-5; D perhaps matches TRBD2 (5 bases). The length of the CDR3 is 13 residues. In germline, CDR1 is SGHVS, CDR2 FQNEAQ. V lost 1 base and J lost 10, with 13 bases in between. The DNA of the CDR3 is TGTGCCAGCAGCTTAGGGGCCCTAGGAGGCCAGTACTTC. As protein: CASSLGALGGQYF.

The V and J genes are TRBV9 and TRBJ2-2; 10 nucleotides match TRBD1. Germline V gene data show CDR1 as SGDLS and CDR2 as YYNGEE. The CDR3 has 16 amino acids. V dropped 2 bases and J dropped 7; count of bases not matched to a gene: 8. The CDR3 DNA follows: TGTGCCAGCAGCGTGGTAGGACAGGGGGAAATCGGGGAGCTGTTTTTT. The encoded protein is CASSVVGQGEIGELFF.

V usage is TRBV14 and J usage is TRBJ1-1; 7 nucleotides align to TRBD1. The CDR3 loop spans 15 amino acids. Germline assignment: CDR1 SGHDN and CDR2 FVKESK. V trimming: 5 bases; J trimming: 1 base; junction bases outside the gene matches: 7. The CDR3 sequence is CASSIEGAGNTEAFF. The CDR3 nucleotides read TGTGCCAGCAGCATTGAGGGGGCGGGGAACACTGAAGCTTTCTTT.

This clone was found once. The J gene is TRBJ1-1, the V gene TRBV19; the D gene is possibly TRBD1 (5 bases). In germline, CDR1 is LNHDA, CDR2 SQIVND (reference sequence). The V gene lost 9 bases and the J gene lost 1 base, with 12 bases spanning the gap. This CDR3 is 13 amino acids long. CDR3 region: CASAQGRNTEAFF. DNA of the CDR3: TGTGCCAGCGCCCAGGGCAGGAACACTGAAGCTTTCTTT.

The rearrangement joins TRBV5-1 to TRBJ2-4, with a tentative D call TRBD1 (5 bases). The ends were cut back, 5 bases at V and 2 bases at J, with 11 bases in the middle. This CDR3 comprises 14 residues. CDR1 is SGHRS and CDR2 is YFSETQ in the germline V gene. Here the CDR3 DNA reads TGCGCCAGCAGTTCAGGGATCTCCAAAAACATTCAGTACTTC. This encodes CASSSGISKNIQYF.

As to this clone: Within the sample, other DNA sequences also encode this same CDR3. The J gene is TRBJ1-5, the V gene TRBV18; D uncertain. The V gene lost 2 bases and the J gene lost 2 bases, with 4 bases spanning the gap. Germline V lookup: CDR1 KGHSH, CDR2 LQKENI. The CDR3 is 13 amino acids. CDR3 coding DNA: TGTGCCAGCTCACCATCCGGCAATCAGCCCCAGCATTTT. Its protein product is CASSPSGNQPQHF.

In DNA, the CDR3 is TGTGCCAGCAGCACGGGACTAGCCAAGGGGGGTGGGACCCAGTACTTC. Amino acid sequence: CASSTGLAKGGGTQYF. The gene calls are TRBV11-2 and TRBJ2-5; 9 positions agree with TRBD2. Germline V gives CDR1 SGHAT, CDR2 FQNNGV. V shed 5 bases, J shed 7 bases, and the junction held 14 bases outside the gene matches. CDR3 length: 16 amino acids.

The chain joins TRBV9 to TRBJ2-3; no clear D gene. The length of the CDR3 is 14 residues. The V gene's germline CDR1 is SGDLS and CDR2 YYNGEE. Trimming shortened V by 0 bases and J by 7 bases, and 12 bases separated the two germline ends. The CDR3 sequence: CASSVGDSPNTQYF. In DNA, the CDR3 is TGTGCCAGCAGCGTAGGAGACTCCCCCAATACGCAGTATTTT. The full variable domain, completed using reference TRBV9 and TRBJ2-3, is DSGVTQTPKHLITATGQRVTLRCSPRSGDLSVYWYQQSLDQGLQFLIQYYNGEERAKGNILERFSAQQFPDLHSELNLSSLELGDSALYFCASSVGDSPNTQYFGPGTRLTVL.

V and J are TRBV5-1 and TRBJ1-2, with 12 bases aligning to TRBD1. The CDR3 is 14 residues long. J lost 3 bases, V lost 4 bases, and 1 base had no gene match. Germline CDR1 reads SGHRS; CDR2 reads YFSETQ. The CDR3 DNA sequence: TGCGCCAGCAGCGGGACAGGGGGCGACTATGGCTACACCTTC. This translates into CASSGTGGDYGYTF.

The chain uses TRBV19 and TRBJ1-4; no definite D call. V was pared by 3 bases and J by 5 bases, with 7 bases between. CDR1 and CDR2 from the germline V gene are LNHDA and SQIVND (reference sequence). CDR3 length: 13 residues. The CDR3 DNA is TGTGCCAGTAGTATGGGAGGGAATGAAAAACTGTTTTTT. Protein sequence: CASSMGGNEKLFF. Drawing the rest from reference TRBV19 and TRBJ1-4, the complete variable domain is DGGITQSPKYLFRKEGQNVTLSCEQNLNHDAMYWYRQDPGQGLRLIYYSQIVNDFQKGDIAEGYSVSREKKESFPLTVTSAQKNPTAFYLCASSMGGNEKLFFGSGTQLSVL.

The rearrangement links TRBV3-1 (or the pseudogene TRBV3-2) to TRBJ1-3; TRBD1 might be the D (5 bases). The ends were cut back, 3 bases at V and 2 bases at J, with 11 bases in the middle. The CDR3 is 15 amino acids. CDR1 is LGHDT, CDR2 YNNKEL, per germline (reference sequence). CDR3 DNA sequence: TGTGCCAGCAGCCATCCGGGGGGAACTGGAAACACCATATATTTT. Translation gives CASSHPGGTGNTIYF.

The chain uses TRBV15 and TRBJ2-3, with 7 bases fitting TRBD2. Germline assignment: CDR1 LNHNV and CDR2 YYDKDF (reference sequence). Germline trimming cut 1 base from V and 0 bases from J; bases unmatched to any gene: 4. This CDR3 contains 16 residues. The CDR3: CATSRGVGGSTDTQYF. The CDR3 coding sequence is TGTGCCACCAGCAGAGGTGTGGGGGGGAGCACAGATACGCAGTATTTT.

This chain links TRBV7-9 with TRBJ1-1; D is perhaps TRBD1 (6 bases). The CDR3 is 15 residues long. The V end lost 5 bases, the J end lost 3 bases, and 16 bases lay between the germline ends. Germline loops: CDR1 SEHNR, CDR2 FQNEAQ (reference sequence). This CDR3 reads CASSIPDEGDTEAFF. The CDR3, as DNA: TGTGCCAGCAGCATTCCAGACGAGGGGGACACTGAAGCTTTCTTT.

The genes are TRBV9 and TRBJ1-3; D is unclear. Germline V lookup: CDR1 SGDLS, CDR2 YYNGEE. V was trimmed by 3 bases and J by 9 bases, leaving 10 bases between them. The CDR3 contains 12 residues. The chain's CDR3 is CASSATPGTIYF. CDR3 coding DNA: TGTGCCAGCAGCGCCACCCCGGGCACCATATATTTT.

This clone was recorded only once. J is TRBJ2-2 and V is TRBV4-1; 7 positions agree with TRBD1. CDR1 and CDR2 from the germline V gene are MGHRA and YSYEKL. This CDR3 comprises 18 residues. Unmatched junction bases numbered 11, after V lost 0 bases and J lost 4 bases. As DNA, the CDR3 is TGCGCCAGCAGCCAAGAGCTGACAGGGCCCACCCTCACCGGGGAGCTGTTTTTT. This codes for CASSQELTGPTLTGELFF.

This clone was detected once. This chain joins TRBV7-8 and TRBJ1-5; 8 nucleotides align to TRBD1. From germline, CDR1 is SGHVS and CDR2 FQNEAQ. This CDR3 has 15 residues. J was trimmed by 2 bases and V by 5 bases; bases with no gene match: 5. The CDR3 nucleotides read TGTGCCAGCAGCCAGGGGGCGCGAGGCAATCAGCCCCAGCATTTT. This codes for CASSQGARGNQPQHF. The full variable domain, its missing parts supplied by reference TRBV7-8 and TRBJ1-5, is GAGVSQSPRYKVAKRGQDVALRCDPISGHVSLFWYQQALGQGPEFLTYFQNEAQLDKSGLPSDRFFAERPEGSVSTLKIQRTQQEDSAVYLCASSQGARGNQPQHFGDGTRLSIL.

The chain links TRBV7-2 to TRBJ2-7; TRBD2 might be the D (5 bases). This CDR3 is built from 13 residues. Looked up from germline, CDR1 is SGHTA and CDR2 is FQGNSA. V dropped 2 bases and J dropped 4 bases, with 9 bases sitting between them. CDR3 protein: CASSLSGKYEQYF. CDR3 in DNA: TGTGCCAGCAGCTTATCGGGGAAGTACGAGCAGTACTTC.

For the CDR3, the DNA is TGCGCCAGCAGCCAAAAGAGAACCGGTAGCTCTGGAAACACCATATATTTT. Its protein product is CASSQKRTGSSGNTIYF. V is TRBV4-1 and J is TRBJ1-3; D uncertain. Germline values: CDR1 MGHRA, CDR2 YSYEKL. Between the trimmed V and J ends, which lost 2 bases and 0 bases, there was a span of 14 bases. The CDR3 sequence is 17 residues long.

CDR3 protein: CASSPDGLGTQYF. The CDR3 nucleotides are TGTGCCAGCTCGCCAGACGGACTCGGGACCCAGTACTTC. V usage is TRBV18 and J usage is TRBJ2-5; D may be TRBD2 (5 bases). Germline lookup yields CDR1 KGHSH and CDR2 LQKENI. Trimming stripped 6 bases from V and 7 bases from J, with 15 bases between. The CDR3 runs 13 residues.

The chain is built from TRBV5-4 and TRBJ2-1, with 14 bases identical to TRBD2. The CDR3 length is 17 residues. Germline V gene lookup returns CDR1 SGHNT and CDR2 YYREEE (reference sequence). The trim removed 4 bases at V and 0 bases at J, leaving 3 bases unmatched. DNA for the CDR3: TGTGCCAGCAGCCGGACTAGCGGGGGGAGCTCCTACAATGAGCAGTTCTTC. Its protein product is CASSRTSGGSSYNEQFF.

The chain is built from TRBV15 and TRBJ1-6; 7 bases align to TRBD1. Germline V CDR1 and CDR2: LNHNV, YYDKDF (reference sequence). The CDR3 contains 16 residues. The J segment lost 9 bases and the V segment lost 0 bases, leaving 8 bases of the junction unmatched. In DNA form, the CDR3 reads TGTGCCACCAGCAGAGATCTTAACAGGGGAGGTTCACCCCTCCACTTT. This codes for CATSRDLNRGGSPLHF.

The chain is built from TRBV15 and TRBJ1-4; tentative D call: TRBD1 (5 bases). Deletions cut 1 base from V and 7 bases from J, with 13 bases between. The germline gives CDR1 LNHNV, CDR2 YYDKDF (reference sequence). The CDR3 is 15 residues long. The CDR3 here is CATSRGQGSGEKLFF. The CDR3 coding sequence is TGTGCCACCAGCAGAGGGCAGGGCTCAGGTGAAAAACTGTTTTTT.

The chain employs TRBV9 and TRBJ2-2; 7 nucleotides align to TRBD2. The V segment lost 4 bases and the J segment 4 bases; nucleotides outside the gene matches: 10. CDR1 SGDLS and CDR2 YYNGEE come from the germline V gene. The length of the CDR3 is 16 residues. The CDR3 here is CASSPEGRGATGELFF. The DNA of the CDR3 is TGTGCCAGCAGCCCCGAGGGGAGGGGAGCCACCGGGGAGCTGTTTTTT.

The rearrangement uses TRBV5-8 and TRBJ2-7; 9 positions agree with TRBD1. There are 13 residues in the CDR3. The germline V gene encodes CDR1 SGHTS and CDR2 YDEGEE. V lost 4 bases to trimming and J lost 3 bases; unmatched junction nucleotides: 2. This chain's CDR3 is CASSRGQGYEQYF. The CDR3 bases are TGTGCCAGCAGCCGGGGACAGGGCTACGAGCAGTACTTC. Full variable domain (remainder filled in from reference TRBV5-8 and TRBJ2-7): EAGVTQSPTHLIKTRGQQATLRCSPISGHTSVYWYQQALGLGLQFLLWYDEGEERNRGNFPPRFSGRQFPNYSSELNVNALELEDSALYLCASSRGQGYEQYFGPGTRLTVT.

The chain is built from TRBV5-1 and TRBJ1-4; TRBD1 aligns across 8 bases. The CDR3 is made up of 15 amino acids. Germline V CDR1 and CDR2: SGHRS, YFSETQ. V lost 3 bases and J lost 8; bases outside the gene matches: 9. CDR3 region: CASSSTGVDGEKLFF. The CDR3 coding sequence is TGCGCCAGCAGCTCGACAGGGGTGGACGGGGAAAAACTGTTTTTT.

The J gene is TRBJ2-7, the V gene TRBV5-1, with D possibly being TRBD2 (6 bases). Trimming removed 4 bases at V and 2 bases at J, with 13 bases between. The CDR3 extends over 14 amino acids. CDR1 is SGHRS, CDR2 YFSETQ, per germline. This CDR3 reads CASSAAGKTYEQYF. CDR3 coding DNA: TGCGCCAGCAGCGCCGCGGGGAAAACCTACGAGCAGTACTTC.

This sequence joins TRBV24-1 and TRBJ2-7; TRBD1 matches 9 bases. The junction had 6 bases not matched to a gene; V was cut back by 0 bases and J by 1 base. Germline lookup yields CDR1 KGHDR and CDR2 SFDVKD. CDR3 length equals 17 residues. This CDR3 reads CATSDLGGQGPSYEQYF. The CDR3 nucleotides are TGTGCCACCAGTGATTTGGGGGGACAGGGCCCTTCCTACGAGCAGTACTTC.

The genes are TRBV10-2 and TRBJ2-2, with TRBD2 matching 14 bases. There are 17 residues in the CDR3. Germline values: CDR1 WSHSY, CDR2 SAAADI. Losses at the gene ends were 11 bases for V and 2 bases for J; bases not matched to a gene: 10. Written as DNA, the CDR3 is TGCGCCCTTCGGCCGGGACTAGCGGGAGATAACACCGGGGAGCTGTTTTTT. It translates to CALRPGLAGDNTGELFF.